The 20 T cell receptor beta chains below come from one sample, sequenced in a study of blood T cell repertoires in COVID-19. Only in-frame clones appear in the TCRdb table, and some are missing; sequencing was by immunoSEQ multiplex PCR. Of roughly 100,000 clones listed, approximately 83% are singletons. The sample was peripheral blood. Receptor source: a woman older than 75 with active or convalescent COVID-19.

The chain is built from TRBV13 and TRBJ1-3, with D possibly TRBD1 on 5 matching bases. Looked up from germline, CDR1 is PRHDT and CDR2 is FYEKMQ (reference sequence). Trimming stripped 6 bases from V and 3 bases from J, with 18 bases between. CDR3 size: 16 residues. Here the CDR3 reads CASRHYLSGYGNTIYF. CDR3 sequence (DNA): TGTGCCAGCAGACATTATCTCTCAGGGTATGGAAACACCATATATTTT.

The rearrangement uses TRBV5-4 and TRBJ2-7; D is perhaps TRBD2 (6 bases). The germline CDR1 and CDR2 sequences are SGHNT and YYREEE (reference sequence). This CDR3 is 16 amino acids long. V lost 0 bases, J lost 6 bases, and 19 bases lay in between. The DNA for the CDR3 is TGTGCCAGCAGCTTGGCCGGTAGGGCTACGGGACTCGAGCAGTACTTC. Amino acids: CASSLAGRATGLEQYF.

The CDR3, as DNA: TGCGCCAGCAGCTGGAAGAGCGTCGGTGAGCAGTTCTTC. It is translated as CASSWKSVGEQFF. The J gene is TRBJ2-1, the V gene TRBV5-1; D is unclear. CDR3 length: 13 amino acids. CDR1 SGHRS and CDR2 YFSETQ come from the germline V gene. Deletions cut 3 bases from V and 9 bases from J, with 13 bases between.

This chain joins TRBV2 and TRBJ2-1; D is uncertain. CDR1 SNHLY and CDR2 FYNNEI come from the germline V gene. The CDR3 has 15 amino acids. V lost 2 bases, J lost 2 bases, and 10 bases lay in between. The CDR3 sequence is CASSEPLRPYNEQFF. The CDR3 DNA is TGTGCCAGCAGTGAACCCCTGAGGCCCTACAATGAGCAGTTCTTC.

The chain has TRBV11-2 and TRBJ2-3; 7 bases map to TRBD2. This CDR3 is 17 amino acids long. Germline V gene data show CDR1 as SGHAT and CDR2 as FQNNGV. V shed 5 bases and J 0 bases; nucleotides not matched to a gene: 11. CDR3 residues: CASSRYQRGLSTDTQYF. CDR3 DNA: TGTGCCAGCAGCCGTTACCAGCGGGGCTTAAGCACAGATACGCAGTATTTT.

The chain carries TRBV28 and TRBJ1-1; no reliable D call. Trimming took off 3 bases at V and 1 base at J, with 9 bases between the two ends. CDR3 length: 14 amino acids. Per the germline V gene, CDR1 is MDHEN and CDR2 is SYDVKM. The chain's CDR3 is CASSLSNPNTEAFF. DNA for the CDR3: TGTGCCAGCAGTTTGAGCAACCCGAACACTGAAGCTTTCTTT.

V is TRBV10-3 and J is TRBJ2-7, with 10 bases fitting TRBD1. Germline CDR1 ENHRY, CDR2 SYGVKD. V lost 3 bases and J lost 7; bases outside the gene matches: 9. The CDR3 sequence is 15 residues long. CDR3 sequence: CAISDRQGATKEQYF. CDR3 sequence (DNA): TGTGCCATCAGTGATAGACAGGGGGCGACTAAGGAGCAGTACTTC.

The chain links TRBV28 to TRBJ1-5, with D possibly matching TRBD1 (6 bases). Trimming took 8 bases from V and 6 from J, leaving 11 bases between them. The CDR3 runs 12 residues. Looked up from germline, CDR1 is MDHEN and CDR2 is SYDVKM. CDR3 coding DNA: TGTGCCAGCGGGGGCACCTTTCAGCCCCAGCATTTT. It yields the protein CASGGTFQPQHF.

V gene TRBV19 combines with J gene TRBJ1-2, with D possibly TRBD1 on 6 matching bases. Trimming removed 4 bases from V and 5 bases from J, with 11 bases in between. Germline lookup yields CDR1 LNHDA and CDR2 SQIVND (reference sequence). The CDR3 is made up of 13 amino acids. This chain's CDR3 is CASSTTDRYGYTF. DNA of the CDR3: TGTGCCAGTAGTACGACGGACAGATATGGCTACACCTTC.

The chain couples TRBV2 to TRBJ2-5; tentatively, D is TRBD1 (6 bases). The CDR3 extends over 13 amino acids. With 3 bases removed from V and 3 bases from J, the gap between germline ends came to 8 bases. Germline V CDR1 and CDR2: SNHLY, FYNNEI. CDR3 sequence: CASSEDREETQYF. DNA of the CDR3: TGTGCCAGCAGTGAGGACAGAGAAGAGACCCAGTACTTC. Full variable domain (outside the CDR3, taken from reference TRBV2 and TRBJ2-5): EPEVTQTPSHQVTQMGQEVILRCVPISNHLYFYWYRQILGQKVEFLVSFYNNEISEKSEIFDDQFSVERPDGSNFTLKIRSTKLEDSAMYFCASSEDREETQYFGPGTRLLVL.

The V call is TRBV7-8, the J call TRBJ2-3; 8 nucleotides align to TRBD2. The germline V gene has CDR1 SGHVS and CDR2 FQNEAQ. The CDR3 has 17 amino acids. V dropped 3 bases and J dropped 8; count of bases not matched to a gene: 16. The CDR3 region has the DNA TGTGCCAGCAGCTTGAGCAGTGGGACTAGTCTGAGACCTACGCAGTATTTT. It codes for CASSLSSGTSLRPTQYF.

The chain couples TRBV5-4 to TRBJ2-3, with TRBD2 matching 13 bases. This CDR3 spans 15 amino acids. The V and J ends lost 2 bases and 10 bases, in that order; junction bases with no gene match: 7. Looked up from germline, CDR1 is SGHNT and CDR2 is YYREEE (reference sequence). In DNA form, the CDR3 reads TGTGCCAGCAGCTTCTGGACTAGCGGGAGCTCACCGCAGTATTTT. Protein: CASSFWTSGSSPQYF.

Turning to this clone: Within the sample, other DNA sequences also encode this same CDR3. The chain couples TRBV2 to TRBJ2-1; 9 bases map to TRBD2. Per germline, CDR1 SNHLY and CDR2 FYNNEI. V dropped 4 bases and J dropped 3; count of bases not matched to a gene: 4. The CDR3 runs 15 residues. Written as DNA, the CDR3 is TGTGCCAGCAGTGCTCGCGGGGGGGGCTACAATGAGCAGTTCTTC. Encoded protein: CASSARGGGYNEQFF.

The CDR3 loop reads CASRGLRNQPQHF. In DNA, the CDR3 is TGTGCCAGCAGAGGACTGCGTAATCAGCCCCAGCATTTT. The V gene is TRBV28, the J gene TRBJ1-5; D gene unclear. The germline CDR1 and CDR2 sequences are MDHEN and SYDVKM. CDR3 length equals 13 residues. V dropped 6 bases and J dropped 4 bases, with 10 bases sitting between them.

The chain is built from TRBV28 and TRBJ1-1, with D possibly matching TRBD1 (6 bases). CDR1 and CDR2 from the germline V gene are MDHEN and SYDVKM. This CDR3 region has 12 residues. V gave up 5 bases and J gave up 6 bases, with 10 bases separating them. The CDR3 DNA reads TGTGCCAGCAGTCGGGGGGCATCTGAAGCTTTCTTT. Translated, it gives CASSRGASEAFF.

The rearrangement links TRBV2 to TRBJ2-7, with 10 positions matching TRBD1. V lost 7 bases and J lost 3; bases outside the gene matches: 9. CDR3 length: 15 residues. Germline V CDR1 and CDR2: SNHLY, FYNNEI. The CDR3 nucleotides read TGTGCCAGCAAAATCGGGACAGGGGTATTCTACGAGCAGTACTTC. It encodes CASKIGTGVFYEQYF.

The J gene is TRBJ1-6, the V gene TRBV28; D gene uncertain. This CDR3 has 12 residues. Germline loops: CDR1 MDHEN, CDR2 SYDVKM. V shed 5 bases and J shed 4 bases, with 3 bases lying between them. CDR3 sequence: CASSPYNSPLHF. CDR3 bases: TGTGCCAGCAGTCCTTATAATTCACCCCTCCACTTT.

Here the CDR3 reads CASKRGGSTDTQYF. Written as DNA, the CDR3 is TGCGCCAGCAAGAGAGGCGGGTCGACAGATACGCAGTATTTT. The rearrangement uses TRBV5-1 and TRBJ2-3; D is possibly TRBD2 (5 bases). Per germline, CDR1 SGHRS and CDR2 YFSETQ. The V gene lost 6 bases and the J gene lost 3 bases, with 14 bases spanning the gap. The CDR3 contains 14 residues.

The CDR3 sequence: CAWSPGTATNEKLFF. Written as DNA, the CDR3 is TGTGCCTGGAGTCCTGGGACAGCAACTAATGAAAAACTGTTTTTT. This chain joins TRBV30 and TRBJ1-4; 7 nucleotides match TRBD1. Germline CDR1 and CDR2: GTSNPN and SVGIG (reference sequence). This CDR3 contains 15 residues. V was pared by 2 bases and J by 0 bases, with 3 bases of the junction left unmatched.

Here the CDR3 DNA reads TGTGCCAGCAGTTTCGGACAGGGTGAATCCAATCAGCCCCAGCATTTT. It is translated as CASSFGQGESNQPQHF. The V call is TRBV6-2 or TRBV6-3, the J call TRBJ1-5; TRBD1 agrees at 8 bases. Trimming removed 4 bases from V and 3 bases from J; junction bases left unmatched: 8. The germline V gene has CDR1 MNHEY and CDR2 SVGEGT. This CDR3 has 16 residues.